These 5 T cell receptor beta chains originate from one sample sequenced in a study of cytomegalovirus exposure and HLA in healthy donors. The PCR employed 60 Vbeta primers together with 13 Jbeta primers. The data were produced by immunoSEQ multiplex PCR, yet TCRdb's version contains in-frame clones alone and is incomplete. The data show 110,000 or so clones, 67% seen once. The material sequenced was PBMCs. These receptors came from a man between 18 and 29 years old in good health and CMV-seropositive.

The chain recombines TRBV11-2 with TRBJ2-7, with TRBD1 identical over 10 bases. The V segment lost 5 bases and the J segment 6 bases; nucleotides outside the gene matches: 10. Germline V gene sequence: CDR1 SGHAT, CDR2 FQNNGV. This CDR3 has 15 amino acids. The CDR3 protein is CASSQEGQGPLEQYF. DNA of the CDR3: TGTGCCAGCAGCCAAGAGGGACAGGGGCCCCTCGAGCAGTACTTC.

The J gene is TRBJ2-1, the V gene TRBV7-6; D perhaps matches TRBD2 (6 bases). Germline-derived CDR1 and CDR2 are SGHVS and FNYEAQ. V lost 0 bases to trimming and J lost 7 bases, with 19 bases between them. The CDR3 is made up of 17 amino acids. The CDR3 reads CASSLAYGGAPRNEQFF. The CDR3 nucleotides read TGTGCCAGCAGCTTAGCGTACGGCGGGGCACCTAGAAATGAGCAGTTCTTC. Full variable domain (remainder filled in from reference TRBV7-6 and TRBJ2-1): GAGVSQSPRYKVTKRGQDVALRCDPISGHVSLYWYRQALGQGPEFLTYFNYEAQQDKSGLPNDRFSAERPEGSISTLTIQRTEQRDSAMYRCASSLAYGGAPRNEQFFGPGTRLTVL.

The chain joins TRBV11-2 to TRBJ2-5; 8 nucleotides match TRBD2. This CDR3 comprises 16 residues. The germline V gene encodes CDR1 SGHAT and CDR2 FQNNGV. V shed 1 base and J 2 bases; nucleotides not matched to a gene: 6. The CDR3 coding sequence is TGTGCCAGCAGCTTAGGTCCGGGCGGGGGGCAAGAGACCCAGTACTTC. This sequence encodes CASSLGPGGGQETQYF.

This sequence joins TRBV10-2 and TRBJ2-3; 8 bases map to TRBD1. J gave up 3 bases and V 7 bases, and 3 bases lay outside the gene matches. Germline V lookup: CDR1 WSHSY, CDR2 SAAADI. The CDR3 consists of 13 residues. The CDR3 is CASIDRGTDTQYF. The CDR3 nucleotides read TGCGCCAGCATCGACAGGGGTACAGATACGCAGTATTTT.

The rearrangement links TRBV30 to TRBJ2-7, with 9 bases that match TRBD1. V gave up 4 bases and J gave up 3 bases; unmatched junction bases: 13. The CDR3 contains 16 residues. The germline V gene encodes CDR1 GTSNPN and CDR2 SVGIG (reference sequence). In DNA, the CDR3 is TGTGCCTGGATGTATCCGGGACAGGGTAAGGGCTACGAGCAGTACTTC. Translating it yields CAWMYPGQGKGYEQYF.